This T cell receptor (beta chain) was captured by sequencing in a study of beta chain features in type 1 diabetes. Study overall: The patient and healthy donor groups were comparable for age, gender and cell yields. All samples combined gave 107,917,701 sorted cells for examination.

General study results and limits: Patients with type 1 diabetes showed fewer VDJ junction insertions and more deletions. Among all four CD4+ subsets, Type 1 diabetes patients had TCRB CDR3s that were moderately but significantly shorter.

Details on this clone: Antigen: not known.

The investigators reverse transcribed all of the isolated RNA, so they sequenced expressed TCRB transcripts. Some clones are missing from TCRdb's copy, which holds only in-frame ones; the method was immunoSEQ multiplex PCR. The repertoire has 300,000 to 350,000 clones, roughly 13% of them found once; the top ten carry roughly 0.015%. Sequencing was carried out using naive CD4+ T cells from blood. This TCR came from a woman under 30 with type 1 diabetes.

CDR3 loop: CASSFRDYGTQYF. The CDR3 region has the DNA TGTGCCAGCAGCTTCAGGGACTACGGGACCCAGTACTTC. The V call is TRBV2, the J call TRBJ2-5; 7 bases align to TRBD2. V shed 6 bases and J 7 bases; nucleotides not matched to a gene: 8. Germline loops: CDR1 SNHLY, CDR2 FYNNEI. CDR3 size: 13 residues. Together with reference TRBV2 and TRBJ2-5, the CDR3 gives the full variable domain: EPEVTQTPSHQVTQMGQEVILRCVPISNHLYFYWYRQILGQKVEFLVSFYNNEISEKSEIFDDQFSVERPDGSNFTLKIRSTKLEDSAMYFCASSFRDYGTQYFGPGTRLLVL.